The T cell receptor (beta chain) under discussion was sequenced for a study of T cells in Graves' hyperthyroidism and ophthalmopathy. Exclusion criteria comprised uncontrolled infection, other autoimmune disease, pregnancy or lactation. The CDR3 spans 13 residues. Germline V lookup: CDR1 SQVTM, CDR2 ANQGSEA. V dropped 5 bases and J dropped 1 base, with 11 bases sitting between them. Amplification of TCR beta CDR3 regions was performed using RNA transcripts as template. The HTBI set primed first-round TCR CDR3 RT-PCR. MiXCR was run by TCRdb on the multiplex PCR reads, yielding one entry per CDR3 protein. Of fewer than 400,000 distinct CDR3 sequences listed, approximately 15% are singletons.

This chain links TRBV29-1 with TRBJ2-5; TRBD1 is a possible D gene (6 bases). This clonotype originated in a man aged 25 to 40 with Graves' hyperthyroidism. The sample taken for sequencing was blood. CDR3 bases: TGCAGCGTTCGGGACACGAGCCAAGAGACCCAGTACTTC. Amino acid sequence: CSVRDTSQETQYF.